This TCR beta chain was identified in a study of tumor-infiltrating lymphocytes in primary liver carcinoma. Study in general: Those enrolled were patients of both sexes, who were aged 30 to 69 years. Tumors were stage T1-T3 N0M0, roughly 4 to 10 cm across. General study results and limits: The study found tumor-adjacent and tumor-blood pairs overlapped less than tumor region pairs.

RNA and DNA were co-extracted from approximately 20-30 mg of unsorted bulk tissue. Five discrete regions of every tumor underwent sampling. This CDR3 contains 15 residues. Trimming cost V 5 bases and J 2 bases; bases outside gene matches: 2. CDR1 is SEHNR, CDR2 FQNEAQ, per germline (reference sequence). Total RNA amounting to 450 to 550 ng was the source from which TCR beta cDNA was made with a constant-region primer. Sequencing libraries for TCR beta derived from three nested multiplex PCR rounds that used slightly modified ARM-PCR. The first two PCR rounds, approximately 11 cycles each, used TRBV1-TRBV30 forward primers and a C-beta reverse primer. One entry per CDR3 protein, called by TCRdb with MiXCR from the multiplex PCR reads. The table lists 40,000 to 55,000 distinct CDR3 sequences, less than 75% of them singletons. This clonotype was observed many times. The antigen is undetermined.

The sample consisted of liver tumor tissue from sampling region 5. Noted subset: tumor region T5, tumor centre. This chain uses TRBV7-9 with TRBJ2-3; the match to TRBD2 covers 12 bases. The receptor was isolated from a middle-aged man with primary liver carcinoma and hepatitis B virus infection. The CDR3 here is CASSRLAGATDTQYF. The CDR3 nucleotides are TGTGCCAGCAGCCGACTAGCGGGAGCCACAGATACGCAGTATTTT.